This record looks at one T cell receptor beta chain sequence and its context. CDR1 is MNHEY and CDR2 is SVGEGT in the germline V gene. With V trimmed by 0 bases and J by 8 bases, 3 bases remained unmatched. The CDR3 has 13 residues. This sample was taken from a study of blood T cell repertoires in COVID-19. At the level of the study: Some COVID-19 samples were acute and others convalescent; all came from the United States, Italy and Spain. Sources were T cells, B-cell-depleted T cells, or PBMCs; the material itself was cDNA or gDNA.

Authors' processing steps: Amplifying reference gene primers gave estimates of nucleated cell counts. Measured with immunoSEQ multiplex PCR; TCRdb has only the in-frame clones, and not every one. For V, J and clone size, that table is used; D and trimming come from the DNA. In the table there are around 310,000 clones, nearly 90% of which are singletons. Patients of the Seattle cohort, enrolled during active infection, were followed longitudinally. The chain uses TRBV6-2 or TRBV6-3 and TRBJ1-2; 7 bases align to TRBD1. The TCR originated in a woman in her forties with COVID-19, enrolled during active disease. The material sequenced was peripheral blood. The CDR3 sequence is CASSYSTGLGYTF. DNA of the CDR3: TGTGCCAGCAGTTACTCGACAGGGTTAGGCTACACCTTC.